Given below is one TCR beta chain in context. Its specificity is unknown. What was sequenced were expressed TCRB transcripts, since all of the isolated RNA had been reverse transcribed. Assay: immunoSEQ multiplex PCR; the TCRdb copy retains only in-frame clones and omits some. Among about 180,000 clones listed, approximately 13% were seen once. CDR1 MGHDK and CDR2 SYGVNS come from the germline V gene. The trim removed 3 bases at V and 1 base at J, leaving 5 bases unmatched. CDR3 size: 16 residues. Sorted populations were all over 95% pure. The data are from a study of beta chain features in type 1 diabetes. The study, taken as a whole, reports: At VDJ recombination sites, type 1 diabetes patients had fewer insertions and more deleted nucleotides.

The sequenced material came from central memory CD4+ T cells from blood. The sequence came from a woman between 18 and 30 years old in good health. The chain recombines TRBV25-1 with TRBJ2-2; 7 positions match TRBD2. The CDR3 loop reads CASSDRDYLNTGELFF. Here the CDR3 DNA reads TGTGCCAGCAGTGATCGGGACTACCTGAACACCGGGGAGCTGTTTTTT.